The 4 T cell receptor beta chains below come from one sample, sequenced in a study of T-cell memory formation after mild COVID-19. TCRdb re-analysed the 5' RACE reads in MiXCR, keeping a single row per CDR3 protein. The sample includes 500,000 to 650,000 distinct CDR3 sequences, about a fifth of them seen just once. Sequenced material: PBMCs or a T cell subset sorted from them (not recorded which). Receptors originate from an adult woman who had mild COVID-19 (a few samples of this study predate the infection). Cell type and time point are not known.

V usage is TRBV7-6 and J usage is TRBJ2-1; 7 nucleotides align to TRBD2. J lost 5 bases, V lost 0 bases, and 1 base had no gene match. Germline values: CDR1 SGHVS, CDR2 FNYEAQ. The CDR3 spans 14 residues. This CDR3 is CASSLATSDNEQFF. CDR3 DNA: TGTGCCAGCAGCTTAGCTACTAGCGACAATGAGCAGTTCTTC.

The chain carries TRBV6-5 and TRBJ1-4; tentative D call: TRBD1 (5 bases). V gave up 2 bases and J gave up 4 bases, with 11 bases separating them. The V gene's germline CDR1 is MNHEY and CDR2 SVGAGI. This CDR3 region has 15 residues. CDR3 bases: TGTGCCAGCAGTTACCGGAGGGGTAGTAATGAAAAACTGTTTTTT. This codes for CASSYRRGSNEKLFF.

V usage is TRBV29-1 and J usage is TRBJ2-2, with 8 bases that match TRBD2. Per the germline V gene, CDR1 is SQVTM and CDR2 is ANQGSEA. Trimming at V came to 7 bases and at J to 3 bases, leaving 10 bases not matched to a gene. CDR3 length: 15 residues. The CDR3 sequence: CSARGGLDYTGELFF. CDR3 coding DNA: TGCAGCGCTAGAGGGGGACTAGATTACACCGGGGAGCTGTTTTTT.

This chain connects TRBV9 to TRBJ2-7, with D perhaps matching TRBD1 (5 bases). Trimming stripped 3 bases from V and 2 bases from J, with 12 bases between. The CDR3 covers 14 residues. Germline V gives CDR1 SGDLS, CDR2 YYNGEE. The DNA for the CDR3 is TGTGCCAGCAGCGCGACCGACAGTACCTACGAGCAGTACTTC. It encodes CASSATDSTYEQYF. Complete variable domain (other parts from reference TRBV9 and TRBJ2-7): DSGVTQTPKHLITATGQRVTLRCSPRSGDLSVYWYQQSLDQGLQFLIQYYNGEERAKGNILERFSAQQFPDLHSELNLSSLELGDSALYFCASSATDSTYEQYFGPGTRLTVT.